This T cell receptor beta chain comes out of a study of T cell changes during pregnancy in multiple sclerosis. The CDR3 covers 14 residues. Germline assignment: CDR1 SGDLS and CDR2 YYNGEE. The V end lost 3 bases, the J end lost 3 bases, and 12 bases lay between the germline ends. Assay used: immunoSEQ multiplex PCR; TCRdb lists only in-frame clones, some missing. The table includes approximately 64,000 clones, less than 95% detected once. The sequence derives from a female donor in good health, enrolled as a control in a pregnancy study. V is TRBV9 and J is TRBJ1-1, with D perhaps matching TRBD1 (6 bases). Material: peripheral blood, obtained in the second trimester of pregnancy. For the CDR3, the DNA is TGTGCCAGCAGCGCCGTCCAGGGGTACACTGAAGCTTTCTTT. This encodes CASSAVQGYTEAFF.